The clone carrying this T cell receptor beta chain turned up a few times. Its antigen is still unknown. This entry is derived from a study of T-cell reconstitution after alpha-beta-depleted transplantation in children. The authors prepared the TCRbeta library with unique molecular identifiers. MiXCR, run by TCRdb on the PCR reads, gives a single entry per CDR3 protein. The data contain about 300,000 distinct CDR3 sequences, roughly 9.1% of them singletons. Germline trimming cut 8 bases from V and 2 bases from J; bases unmatched to any gene: 8. The CDR3 is 16 amino acids. Germline CDR1 is ENHRY and CDR2 is SYGVKD. Study-level results: Expanded graft clones, several hundred of them, were reportedly the source of alpha-beta T cells about two months after transplant. T-cell numbers and diversity, one year after transplant, stemmed largely from T cells that were newly produced. Surviving recipient T cells and thymic progenitors accounted for the high day-60 TCRbeta diversity observed in some patients.

The sequence came from a boy under three years old with acute myeloid leukemia, due to receive a stem cell transplant. Sample: PBMCs, taken before TCRalphabeta/CD19-depleted stem cell transplant. V and J are TRBV10-3 and TRBJ2-3; 12 bases are a match to TRBD2. The CDR3 is CAISRLAGDPTDTQYF. For the CDR3, the DNA is TGTGCCATCTCCCGACTAGCGGGGGACCCCACAGATACGCAGTATTTT.